This T cell receptor beta chain was captured by sequencing in a study of post-analysis software for immune sequencing data. Study information: Relapsing-remitting, secondary progressive and progressive-relapsing courses of multiple sclerosis were included. Study findings and constraints: The normalized Chao1 diversity of multiple sclerosis patients was significantly lower than that of controls. With TRBV5-6, TRBV5-1 and TRBV20-1 included, about five TRBV segments were more frequent in patients than in controls.

Unique molecular identifiers were built into the TCR beta cDNA libraries. TCRdb re-analysed the PCR reads in MiXCR, keeping a single row per CDR3 protein. The table includes just over 250,000 distinct CDR3 sequences, about 40% detected once. Germline V CDR1 and CDR2: SGHDT, YYEEEE. The CDR3 sequence is 15 residues long. Trimming took off 5 bases at V and 2 bases at J, with 16 bases between the two ends. This clonotype was observed many times. The antigen is unknown. The TCR comes from a girl between 5 and 17 years old with multiple sclerosis. The sample consisted of blood. The rearrangement uses TRBV5-6 and TRBJ1-2; TRBD1 might be the D (6 bases). CDR3 loop: CASSYDTQGNYGYTF. Here the CDR3 DNA reads TGTGCCAGCAGTTATGACACACAGGGAAACTATGGCTACACCTTC.